Included here is one T cell receptor beta chain sequence, with context. Its specificity is not known. These data are taken from a study of vaccination effects on CD4 cells after COVID-19. Study details: Two convalescent donors provided samples 16 days and one week before vaccination.

Sequencing followed a ViraFEST assay step that expanded antigen-specific CD4+ T cells with viral peptide pools. Having been cultured for roughly 9 days, the cells underwent CD4+ T cell isolation. This individual tested PCR-positive for SARS-CoV-2 infection between March and December 2020. Two million PBMC per well received approximately 11 IU/ml IL-2 and 9 to 10 ug/ml peptides in culture. The protocol was immunoSEQ multiplex PCR, while the TCRdb copy is restricted to in-frame clones and leaves out a portion. The sample includes some 56,000 clones, more than 75% seen only once; the top ten take about 5%. CDR3 size: 15 residues. Germline values: CDR1 SGHAT, CDR2 FQDESV (reference sequence). Trimming pared 4 bases from V and 4 bases from J, leaving 16 bases between.

The chain joins TRBV11-1 to TRBJ1-2, with D perhaps matching TRBD1 (6 bases). The specimen was CD4+ T cells from PBMCs cultured with HIV peptides, collected before COVID-19 vaccination. Subset described: HIV-1 Nef peptide pool negative control/reference culture. The source of this sequence is a human donor who had a prior SARS-CoV-2 infection. This CDR3 is CASSSDSYEGYGYTF. CDR3 in DNA: TGTGCCAGCAGCTCGGACAGTTATGAGGGCTATGGCTACACCTTC.